The present T cell receptor (beta chain) was sequenced within a study of monozygotic twins with inflammatory bowel disease. TCRdb re-analyzed the 5' RACE reads; it lists each CDR3 protein once, without DNA. Recorded for this sample: about 93,000 distinct CDR3 sequences. The CDR3 runs 13 residues. The germline V gene has CDR1 SGHDN and CDR2 FVKESK. With no T cell sorting beforehand, total RNA was isolated from whole blood. Sequenced sample: blood. This receptor was taken from a human donor with ulcerative colitis or Crohn's disease, or a healthy co-twin of an affected twin (not recorded which). The V call is TRBV14, the J call TRBJ2-7; TCRdb proposes TRBD2, but this gene call is untestable without DNA. CDR3 in amino acids: CASSQGVGTQQYF.